There are a few counts of the clone carrying this T cell receptor beta chain. What it binds is unknown. The junction departs from the called germline gene at one end, perhaps through a read error. The sample comes from a study of OX40 agonist ivuxolimab in advanced cancers. Study summary: Partial responses were observed in three patients, of whom one had hepatocellular carcinoma and two had cutaneous melanoma. General study results and limits: At doses 0.1 to 3.0 mg/kg, CD4+ and CD8+ clones expanded.

Data came from immunoSEQ multiplex PCR; TCRdb stores just in-frame clones and leaves some out. The data show tens of thousands of clones, with 88% seen just once and about 4% held by the top ten. This receptor was taken from an adult with an advanced solid tumor such as melanoma, head and neck, liver or kidney cancer. The sample here was CD4+ or CD8+ T cells sorted from blood, taken in a trial of the OX40 agonist ivuxolimab.

DNA for the CDR3: TGTGCTAGCAGCCCAAAAATAGCGGGAGGTTCAAATGAGCAGTTCTTC. It is translated as CASSPKIAGGSNEQFF. The genes are TRBV7-7 and TRBJ2-1; 10 bases map to TRBD2. This CDR3 has 16 residues. Germline V gene lookup returns CDR1 SSHAT and CDR2 FNYEAQ (reference sequence).